The rows below give T cell receptor beta chains drawn from one sample of a study of long-term antiretroviral therapy in people with HIV. Produced via immunoSEQ multiplex PCR; TCRdb's table is partial and in-frame only. The repertoire has approximately 13,000 clones, more than 60% of them found once; the top ten carry nearly 20%. The sample was unsorted PBMCs, taken 1.3 years before starting antiretroviral therapy. The receptor source for this set is a man aged 35-49 years with HIV. Each CDR3 is given with its conserved first and last residue. The D gene is left open where the match is weak. Size values are once, few and many counts, or a class for expanded clones, and some rows have none.

d_call | j_call | clone_size | v_call | cdr3_nt | cdr3_aa
TRBD2 | TRBJ2-7 | NA | TRBV30 | TGTGCCTGGAGTGTAGGGGTGGGAGGGCTGTACGAGCAGTACTTC | CAWSVGVGGLYEQYF
NA | TRBJ1-4 | once | TRBV14 | TGTGCCAGCAGCCTATTACAGGATTCCAATGAAAAACTGTTTTTT | CASSLLQDSNEKLFF
NA | TRBJ1-4 | NA | TRBV9 | TGTGCCAGCAGCGCCGGGACGACTGTGATGAGTGAAAAACTGTTTTTT | CASSAGTTVMSEKLFF
NA | TRBJ1-3 | once | TRBV5-5 | TGTGCCAGCAGCTTGGAGTTCTCTGGAAACACCATATATTTT | CASSLEFSGNTIYF
NA | TRBJ2-2 | NA | TRBV6-6 | TGTGCCATCAGCCTGAGGGTCACCGGGTCGGAGCTGTTTTTT | CAISLRVTGSELFF
NA | TRBJ2-3 | NA | TRBV6-4 | TGTGCCAGCAGTGACTCTAAAAGGGGGGGGGCGGCAGATACGCAGTATTTT | CASSDSKRGGAADTQYF
NA | TRBJ2-1 | once | TRBV19 | TGTGCCAGTAGTATAGACGTCGGGCAGGGAATGCTCTGTGAGCAGTTCTTC | CASSIDVGQGMLCEQFF
NA | TRBJ2-3 | once | TRBV19 | TGTGCCAGTAGTGCGGTTAGCACAGATACGCAGTATTTT | CASSAVSTDTQYF
NA | TRBJ2-7 | NA | TRBV6-5 | TGTGCCAGCAGTGGAGGACGGAGCTACGAGCAGTACTTC | CASSGGRSYEQYF
NA | TRBJ1-6 | NA | TRBV19 | TGTGCCAGTAGTATGACTGGCTCACCCCTCCACTTT | CASSMTGSPLHF
NA | TRBJ1-6 | NA | TRBV30 | TGTGCCTGGAGAAGAGGGATACGGAATTCACCCCTCCACTTT | CAWRRGIRNSPLHF
NA | TRBJ1-2 | NA | TRBV11-1 | TGTGCCAGCAGCTTATTCCTACACTATGGCTACACCTTC | CASSLFLHYGYTF
NA | TRBJ1-5 | NA | TRBV2 | TGTGCCAGCAGTGTAGAGAACCCCGGTGGCAATCAGCCCCAGCATTTT | CASSVENPGGNQPQHF
NA | TRBJ1-3 | NA | TRBV5-1 | TGCGCCAGCAGCTTGACGGGGGCTTGGGGAAACACCATATATTTT | CASSLTGAWGNTIYF
NA | TRBJ1-5 | NA | TRBV28 | TGTGCCAGCAGTTTAGCGGGAAGGGAGGCCTCCCGGCATTTT | CASSLAGREASRHF
TRBD1 | TRBJ1-1 | NA | TRBV25-1 | TGTGCCAGCAGCAGCAGGGGGCCTGAAGCTTTCTTT | CASSSRGPEAFF
NA | TRBJ1-5 | NA | TRBV30 | TGTGCCTGGAGTGCAGGGGGCAATCAGCCCCAGCATTTT | CAWSAGGNQPQHF
NA | TRBJ1-2 | NA | TRBV5-1 | TGCGCCAGCAGCTCGTACGGGACGGCCTATGGCTACACCTTC | CASSSYGTAYGYTF
TRBD1 | TRBJ1-2 | NA | TRBV6-6 | TGTGCCAGCAGCCACCTGACAGGGGATGGCTACACCTTC | CASSHLTGDGYTF
NA | TRBJ1-2 | NA | TRBV19 | TGTGCCAGTACTCACGAGGGCTATGGCTACACCTTC | CASTHEGYGYTF
NA | TRBJ1-1 | NA | TRBV29-1 | TGCAGCGTGTCCAGCCCCACTGAAGCTTTCTTT | CSVSSPTEAFF
TRBD2 | TRBJ2-3 | NA | TRBV25-1 | TGTGCCAGCAGTGATCCCCGCGGGGGGTTAGATACGCAGTATTTT | CASSDPRGGLDTQYF
TRBD1 | TRBJ2-6 | NA | TRBV5-4 | TGTGCCAGCAGCCCCGGACAGGGGCTTGGGGCCAACGTCCTGACTTTC | CASSPGQGLGANVLTF
TRBD1 | TRBJ2-7 | NA | TRBV6-1 | TGTGCCAGCATTAACCGGGACAGCTCCTACGAGCAGTACTTC | CASINRDSSYEQYF
NA | TRBJ1-4 | few | TRBV6-1 | TGTGCCAGCAGATTAGAAAAACTGTTTTTT | CASRLEKLFF
TRBD1 | TRBJ2-2 | NA | TRBV2 | TGTGCCAGCAGGGGGACAGGGGCCACCGGGGAGCTGTTTTTT | CASRGTGATGELFF
NA | TRBJ1-1 | NA | TRBV11-3 | TGTGCCAGCAGCGCCGACACTGAAGCTTTCTTT | CASSADTEAFF
TRBD1 | TRBJ2-4 | once | TRBV7-8 | TGTGCCAGCAGTTGGAGACAGGGACCAAAACCGACCGAAAACATTCAGTACTTC | CASSWRQGPKPTENIQYF
NA | TRBJ2-3 | NA | TRBV19 | TGTGCCACGCGACAGCCCTCTAGCACAGATACGCAGTATTTT | CATRQPSSTDTQYF